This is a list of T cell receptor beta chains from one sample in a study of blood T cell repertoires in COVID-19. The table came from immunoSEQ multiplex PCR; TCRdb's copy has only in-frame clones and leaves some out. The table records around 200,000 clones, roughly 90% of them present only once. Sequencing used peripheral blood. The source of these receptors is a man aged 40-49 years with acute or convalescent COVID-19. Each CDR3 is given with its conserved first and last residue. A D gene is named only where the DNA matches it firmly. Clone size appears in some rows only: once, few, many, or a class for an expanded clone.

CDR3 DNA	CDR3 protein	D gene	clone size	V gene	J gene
TGTGCCAGCAGCTCGTGGCGACAGGGGGTGGCCGGGGAGCTGTTTTTT	CASSSWRQGVAGELFF	TRBD1	-	TRBV11-2	TRBJ2-2
TGTGCCAGCAGTTTTGGGACAGCCAACTATGGCTACACCTTC	CASSFGTANYGYTF	TRBD1	-	TRBV28	TRBJ1-2
TGTGCCAGTAGTTCCCGACACACAGATACGCAGTATTTT	CASSSRHTDTQYF	-	few	TRBV19	TRBJ2-3
TGCAGCGTTGATAAGAGGGGGGGCTACACCTTC	CSVDKRGGYTF	-	-	TRBV29-1	TRBJ1-2
TGTGCCAGCAGTAGAGAAGAAAAACTGTTTTTT	CASSREEKLFF	-	once	TRBV6-5	TRBJ1-4
TGTGCCAGCAGTATCCACGCTACGGGACAGGGGTATAACACCTTC	CASSIHATGQGYNTF	TRBD1	-	TRBV28	TRBJ1-2
TGTGCCAGCAGGCGGAATTTTGCAGCCTCCTACGAGCAGTACTTC	CASRRNFAASYEQYF	-	-	TRBV7-2	TRBJ2-7
TGCAGCGTGGGGGGTGCCGAGCAGTACTTC	CSVGGAEQYF	-	-	TRBV29-1	TRBJ2-7
TGTGCCACCAGCAGAGTATCGGTAGAAGAGACCCAGTACTTC	CATSRVSVEETQYF	-	-	TRBV15	TRBJ2-5
TGTGCCACCAGTGCCCTCAGGACTAGCGGGTTGAACACCGGGGAGCTGTTTTTT	CATSALRTSGLNTGELFF	TRBD2	-	TRBV24-1	TRBJ2-2